These 22 T cell receptor beta chains were sequenced from one sample in a study of identical twins. TCRdb used MiXCR to reprocess the 5' RACE reads, holding one entry per CDR3 protein. The sample yields hundreds of thousands of distinct CDR3 sequences, about 20% seen once. A further study also used this sample, focusing on T cells expressing NK-cell markers.

The sequenced material came from PBMCs. These TCRs come from a woman aged 18-29 years in good health.

This clonotype showed up just a few times. The chain uses TRBV18 and TRBJ2-1, with 7 bases aligning to TRBD2. This CDR3 has 15 residues. Losses at the gene ends were 6 bases for V and 0 bases for J; bases not matched to a gene: 5. CDR1 is KGHSH, CDR2 LQKENI, per germline. In DNA form, the CDR3 reads TGTGCCAGCTCGGCGGGGGTCAGCTCCTACAATGAGCAGTTCTTC. This translates into CASSAGVSSYNEQFF.

Of note for this clonotype: Because it lacks the conserved phenylalanine or tryptophan at the end, this CDR3 is likely a read error. The chain couples TRBV4-3 to TRBJ2-4; TRBD2 matches 15 bases. Germline trimming cut 4 bases from V and 0 bases from J; bases unmatched to any gene: 4. This CDR3 region has 18 residues. Germline V gene sequence: CDR1 LGHNA, CDR2 YSLEER. The CDR3 nucleotides are TGCGCCAGCAGCCCAGGACTAGCGGGAGGGGTAGCCAAAAACATTCAGTACTTG. It specifies CASSPGLAGGVAKNIQYL.

This chain links TRBV20-1 with TRBJ2-1; D gene ambiguous. CDR3 length equals 12 residues. Trimming stripped 1 base from V and 7 bases from J, with 8 bases between. Per the germline V gene, CDR1 is DFQATT and CDR2 is SNEGSKA (reference sequence). This CDR3 is CSARVLENEQFF. Here the CDR3 DNA reads TGCAGTGCTAGAGTGTTGGAAAATGAGCAGTTCTTC.

The rearrangement links TRBV5-6 to TRBJ1-3; D is ambiguous. This CDR3 is built from 17 residues. V dropped 3 bases and J dropped 0 bases, with 16 bases sitting between them. The germline gives CDR1 SGHDT, CDR2 YYEEEE. The CDR3 protein is CASSSKVQQTSGNTIYF. The CDR3 DNA reads TGTGCCAGCAGCTCGAAGGTACAGCAGACCTCTGGAAACACCATATATTTT.

The J gene is TRBJ2-7, the V gene TRBV27; D might be TRBD1 or TRBD2, each matching 5 bases. Germline CDR1 is MNHEY and CDR2 is SMNVEV (reference sequence). V lost 5 bases and J 1 base, leaving 15 bases between the germline ends. CDR3 length: 15 residues. The CDR3 DNA reads as TGTGCCAGCAGTAAAGGGACCCGCGGGTCCTACGAGCAGTACTTC. Translating gives CASSKGTRGSYEQYF.

This chain links TRBV3-1 with TRBJ2-7; 11 nucleotides agree with TRBD2. Germline loops: CDR1 LGHDT, CDR2 YNNKEL (reference sequence). The V segment lost 4 bases and the J segment 7 bases; nucleotides outside the gene matches: 15. The CDR3 runs 17 residues. As DNA, the CDR3 is TGTGCCAGCAGCCTCCGGACTAGCGGGCGACTTGGGCGGGAGCAGTACTTC. Residues: CASSLRTSGRLGREQYF.

At least ten counts were recorded for this clonotype. The gene calls are TRBV6-6 and TRBJ1-2, with unresolved D. There are 12 residues in the CDR3. V gave up 4 bases and J gave up 7 bases, with 10 bases separating them. Germline CDR1 MNHNY, CDR2 SVGAGI (reference sequence). CDR3 sequence reads: CASSSSPGGYTF. CDR3 nucleotides: TGTGCCAGCAGTTCCTCCCCGGGTGGCTACACCTTC.

This clonotype came up a few times. V is TRBV29-1 and J is TRBJ1-1, with TRBD1 matching 9 bases. Per germline, CDR1 SQVTM and CDR2 ANQGSEA. V gave up 8 bases and J gave up 0 bases; unmatched junction bases: 4. The CDR3 has 13 residues. DNA of the CDR3: TGCAGCCCTTACAGGGGGCTGAACACTGAAGCTTTCTTT. This translates into CSPYRGLNTEAFF.

This clonotype was recorded a few times. This sequence joins TRBV12-3 or TRBV12-4 and TRBJ1-2; perhaps TRBD1 as D (6 bases). CDR3 length: 11 residues. V lost 7 bases and J lost 4, with 7 bases in between. CDR3 amino acids: CASMTGYGYTF. Written as DNA, the CDR3 is TGTGCCAGCATGACAGGCTATGGCTACACCTTC.

This chain uses TRBV29-1 with TRBJ2-1; 8 bases are a match to TRBD1. Germline values: CDR1 SQVTM, CDR2 ANQGSEA. The CDR3 consists of 14 residues. Unmatched junction bases numbered 6, after V lost 4 bases and J lost 4 bases. The DNA of the CDR3 is TGCAGCGTTGGGCAGGGGGCTCGTTACAATGAGCAGTTCTTC. It is translated as CSVGQGARYNEQFF.

This clonotype was counted a few times. The genes are TRBV29-1 and TRBJ1-2; TRBD1 agrees at 8 bases. V trimming: 8 bases; J trimming: 3 bases; junction bases outside the gene matches: 8. The CDR3 totals 13 residues. The germline V gene has CDR1 SQVTM and CDR2 ANQGSEA. This CDR3 is CSTRTGSDYGYTF. CDR3 coding DNA: TGCAGCACCCGGACAGGGTCGGACTATGGCTACACCTTC.

The table lists this clonotype with a few counts. The V call is TRBV7-2, the J call TRBJ2-5; TRBD2 matches 8 bases. V lost 5 bases, J lost 3 bases, and 5 bases stayed unmatched. The CDR3 is made up of 14 amino acids. CDR1 is SGHTA, CDR2 FQGNSA, per germline. The CDR3 spells CASSPRGGEETQYF. The CDR3 region has the DNA TGTGCCAGCAGCCCTCGGGGGGGGGAAGAGACCCAGTACTTC.

The V call is TRBV5-6, the J call TRBJ1-1; D gene unclear. Trimming cost V 2 bases and J 3 bases, with 14 bases left between them. In germline, CDR1 is SGHDT, CDR2 YYEEEE. This CDR3 has 15 amino acids. The CDR3 DNA reads as TGTGCCAGCAGCTTAATGGGTGTATGGGACACTGAAGCTTTCTTT. It yields the protein CASSLMGVWDTEAFF.

In the case of this clonotype: The junction differs from germline at one of its ends, possibly a read error. V usage is TRBV20-1 and J usage is TRBJ1-1; D possibly corresponds to TRBD1 (5 bases). This CDR3 has 12 amino acids. CDR1 is DFQATT, CDR2 SNEGSKA, per germline (reference sequence). Here the CDR3 DNA reads TGCAGTGCAAGAGGACACCTTCCTGAAGCTTTCTTT. The encoded protein is CSARGHLPEAFF.

The chain joins TRBV20-1 to TRBJ2-1; 11 bases align to TRBD2. Germline-derived CDR1 and CDR2 are DFQATT and SNEGSKA (reference sequence). The V gene end was trimmed by 4 bases and the J gene end by 5 bases; junction bases not matched to a gene: 7. The CDR3 runs 15 residues. CDR3 DNA sequence: TGCAGTGCTACGGTGGGACTAGCGGCAGACAATGAGCAGTTCTTC. Amino acid sequence: CSATVGLAADNEQFF.

This clonotype has ten or more counts. The V call is TRBV12-3 or TRBV12-4, the J call TRBJ2-7; D tentatively reads TRBD1 or TRBD2 (5 bases each). CDR3 length: 15 residues. V lost 6 bases to trimming and J lost 4 bases, with 19 bases between them. As DNA, the CDR3 is TGTGCCAGCAGCCGTACCGGGACGTTTAGTTACGAGCAGTACTTC. Its translation: CASSRTGTFSYEQYF.

The V call is TRBV28, the J call TRBJ2-5; 7 nucleotides line up with TRBD1. Germline CDR1 reads MDHEN; CDR2 reads SYDVKM. This CDR3 is built from 14 residues. V shed 6 bases and J 5 bases; nucleotides not matched to a gene: 9. This CDR3 reads CASRTPGGKETQYF. The CDR3 DNA follows: TGTGCCAGCAGAACCCCAGGGGGAAAGGAGACCCAGTACTTC.

The J gene is TRBJ2-3, the V gene TRBV5-6, with D possibly matching TRBD2 (5 bases). Germline assignment: CDR1 SGHDT and CDR2 YYEEEE. This CDR3 contains 16 residues. The ends were cut back, 3 bases at V and 4 bases at J, with 18 bases in the middle. This chain's CDR3 is CASSSPWVSEADTQYF. In DNA form, the CDR3 reads TGTGCCAGCAGCTCCCCTTGGGTTTCGGAGGCAGATACGCAGTATTTT.

The gene calls are TRBV7-8 and TRBJ2-5; 7 bases are shared with TRBD1. V lost 1 base, J lost 0 bases, and 8 bases stayed unmatched. The CDR3 is 17 residues long. Looked up from germline, CDR1 is SGHVS and CDR2 is FQNEAQ. The CDR3 protein is CASSLGSRGMYQETQYF. CDR3 DNA: TGTGCCAGCAGCTTAGGCTCCAGGGGGATGTACCAAGAGACCCAGTACTTC.

The chain's CDR3 is CASSLAKAGRDEAFF. CDR3 DNA: TGCGCCAGCAGCTTGGCCAAGGCAGGGAGGGACGAAGCTTTCTTT. V and J are TRBV5-1 and TRBJ1-1, with a possible D match to TRBD1 (5 bases). The CDR3 sequence is 15 residues long. Germline V gene lookup returns CDR1 SGHRS and CDR2 YFSETQ. With 0 bases removed from V and 8 bases from J, the gap between germline ends came to 17 bases.

The sample holds a few counts of this clonotype. The CDR3 DNA reads TGTGCCAGCAGCTTTGTTCAGCCTCCAATGAACACTGAAGCTTTCTTT. It translates to CASSFVQPPMNTEAFF. The rearrangement uses TRBV11-2 and TRBJ1-1; no reliable D call. The CDR3 is 16 residues long. In germline, CDR1 is SGHAT, CDR2 FQNNGV. The V and J ends lost 3 bases and 0 bases respectively, with 14 bases between them. The whole variable domain, remainder taken from reference TRBV11-2 and TRBJ1-1, is EAGVAQSPRYKIIEKRQSVAFWCNPISGHATLYWYQQILGQGPKLLIQFQNNGVVDDSQLPKDRFSAERLKGVDSTLKIQPAKLEDSAVYLCASSFVQPPMNTEAFFGQGTRLTVV.

This chain uses TRBV12-3 or TRBV12-4 with TRBJ1-1; unclear D gene. Trimming cost V 1 base and J 9 bases, with 21 bases left between them. The CDR3 extends over 16 amino acids. In nucleotides, the CDR3 is TGTGCCAGCAGTTTAGTCCCCCCCCAATTCCCACCAAAAGCTTTCTTT. This codes for CASSLVPPQFPPKAFF.